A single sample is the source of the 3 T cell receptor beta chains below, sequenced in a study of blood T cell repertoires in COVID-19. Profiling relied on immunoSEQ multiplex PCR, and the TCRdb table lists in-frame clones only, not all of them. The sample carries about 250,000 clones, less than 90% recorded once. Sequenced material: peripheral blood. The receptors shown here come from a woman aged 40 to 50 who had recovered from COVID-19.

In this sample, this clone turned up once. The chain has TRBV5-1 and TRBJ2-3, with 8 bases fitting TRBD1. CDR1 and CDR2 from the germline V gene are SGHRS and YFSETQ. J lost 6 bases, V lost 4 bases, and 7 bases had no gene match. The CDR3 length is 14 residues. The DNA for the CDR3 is TGCGCCAGCAGCACTCAGGGGGCCCCGGATACGCAGTATTTT. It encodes CASSTQGAPDTQYF.

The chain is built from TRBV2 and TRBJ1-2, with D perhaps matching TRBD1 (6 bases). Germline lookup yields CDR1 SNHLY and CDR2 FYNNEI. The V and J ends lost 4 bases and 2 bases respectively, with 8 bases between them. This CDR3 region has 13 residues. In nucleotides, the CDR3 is TGTGCCAGCAGTGGGGGGCTGAACTATGGCTACACCTTC. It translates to CASSGGLNYGYTF.

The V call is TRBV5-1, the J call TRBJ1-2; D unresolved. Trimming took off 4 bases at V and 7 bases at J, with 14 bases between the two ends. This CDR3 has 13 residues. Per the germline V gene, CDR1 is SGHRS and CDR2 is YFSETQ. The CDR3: CASSLDNQSGYTF. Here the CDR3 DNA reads TGCGCCAGCAGCCTTGACAACCAGAGTGGCTACACCTTC.